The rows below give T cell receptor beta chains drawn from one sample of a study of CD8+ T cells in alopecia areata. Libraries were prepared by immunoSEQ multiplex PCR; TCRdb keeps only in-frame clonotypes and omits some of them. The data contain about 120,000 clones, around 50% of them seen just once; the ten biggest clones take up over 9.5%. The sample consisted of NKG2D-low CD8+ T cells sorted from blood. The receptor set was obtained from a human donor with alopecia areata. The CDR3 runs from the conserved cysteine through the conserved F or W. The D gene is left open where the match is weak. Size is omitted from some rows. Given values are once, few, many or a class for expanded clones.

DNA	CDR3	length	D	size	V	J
TGTGCCTCCTCCCCCTTGGACAGTATTTTATACTTC	CASSPLDSILYF	12	.	.	TRBV30	TRBJ2-7
TGTGCCAGCAGCGCGCATGGACAGGGCGTGCAGTATTTT	CASSAHGQGVQYF	13	TRBD1	.	TRBV9	TRBJ2-3
TGTGCCAGCAGCTCGGACAGGGAGCCGTACGAGCAGTACTTC	CASSSDREPYEQYF	14	TRBD1	.	TRBV7-9	TRBJ2-7
TGTGCCATCAGTGAAGGGGGGCAAGAGACCCAGTACTTC	CAISEGGQETQYF	13	.	.	TRBV10-3	TRBJ2-5
TGTGCCAGCAGAGGGGACAGTGTAAACACTGAAGCTTTCTTT	CASRGDSVNTEAFF	14	TRBD1	.	TRBV27	TRBJ1-1
TGTGCCAGCAGCTCCCCGTCACCCCTCCACTTT	CASSSPSPLHF	11	.	.	TRBV28	TRBJ1-6
TGTGCCAGCAGCGTAGGAGGGGCAGATACGCAGTATTTT	CASSVGGADTQYF	13	.	.	TRBV9	TRBJ2-3
TGTGCCAGCAGTTTCCCAGGTTTAATCCACACCTTC	CASSFPGLIHTF	12	.	.	TRBV27	TRBJ1-2
TGTGCCAGCAGGGGGAATGAGCAGTTCTTC	CASRGNEQFF	10	.	few	TRBV2	TRBJ2-1
TGCAGCGGGGAGGCGGACACCGGGGAGCTGTTTTTT	CSGEADTGELFF	12	.	.	TRBV29-1	TRBJ2-2
TGCAGCGTTGAATTATCGGGTCAGTACTACGAGCAGTACTTC	CSVELSGQYYEQYF	14	.	.	TRBV29-1	TRBJ2-7
TGTGCCAGCAGTTTATCTAGACAGGGAGGCTCCTACGAGCAGTACTTC	CASSLSRQGGSYEQYF	16	.	once	TRBV27	TRBJ2-7
TGTGCCTGGAGGACGGGGACAGGGGAACAAGAGACCCAGTACTTC	CAWRTGTGEQETQYF	15	TRBD1	.	TRBV30	TRBJ2-5
TGTGCCTGGAGTGTTGGTCAGGGAGGTTCTGAAGCTTTCTTT	CAWSVGQGGSEAFF	14	.	few	TRBV30	TRBJ1-1
TGTGCCAGCAGCTTGGCCGGGCAGTCCGTCGATGAGCAGTTCTTC	CASSLAGQSVDEQFF	15	.	.	TRBV5-6	TRBJ2-1
TGTGCCAGCAGTTCCGCTTTAGTTGGCGGGGAGCTGTTTTTT	CASSSALVGGELFF	14	.	.	TRBV13	TRBJ2-2
TGCAGCGTTGTAGGGGCCAAAAAAGTGAATGAGCAGTTCTTC	CSVVGAKKVNEQFF	14	.	few	TRBV29-1	TRBJ2-1
TGTGCCAGCAGCCCAGGGGGAGGGACTGAAGCTTTCTTT	CASSPGGGTEAFF	13	TRBD1	.	TRBV9	TRBJ1-1
TGTGCCAGCCACGCAGCACTAGCCAAAAACATTCAGTACTTC	CASHAALAKNIQYF	14	.	.	TRBV27	TRBJ2-4
TGTGCCAGCAGCGTAGACGGGGGGACGGAGACCCAGTACTTC	CASSVDGGTETQYF	14	TRBD2	.	TRBV9	TRBJ2-5
TGTGCCTGGGACAGGGGCGGCAATCAGCCCCAGCATTTT	CAWDRGGNQPQHF	13	TRBD1	.	TRBV30	TRBJ1-5
TGCAGCTCTGAGGCTAACCGAAGAAGTCAGCCCCAGCATTTT	CSSEANRRSQPQHF	14	.	.	TRBV29-1	TRBJ1-5
TGCAGCGTTGAACTCGTACTAGCGGGAGACAATGAGCAGTTCTTC	CSVELVLAGDNEQFF	15	TRBD2	.	TRBV29-1	TRBJ2-1
TGCAGCGTTGAAGTAGGGGCCCCCAACTACGAGCAGTACTTC	CSVEVGAPNYEQYF	14	.	.	TRBV29-1	TRBJ2-7
TGCGCCAGCAGCCAAGTTTCCGGGTCTGGGGCCAACGTCCTGACTTTC	CASSQVSGSGANVLTF	16	.	.	TRBV4-3	TRBJ2-6
TGTGCCTGGTCGGGGAGGGACCGACTAGCCAAAAACATTCAGTACTTC	CAWSGRDRLAKNIQYF	16	TRBD2	.	TRBV30	TRBJ2-4
TGTGCCAGCTCACCCTCCCAGACAGTCTACGAGCAGTACTTC	CASSPSQTVYEQYF	14	.	few	TRBV18	TRBJ2-7
TGTGCCAGCAGTAATACAGGGTTAACCCTCCACTTT	CASSNTGLTLHF	12	.	.	TRBV6-5	TRBJ1-6
TGCGCCAGCAGCCAAGCTAGCGGGGGGATGGGGGATACGCAGTATTTT	CASSQASGGMGDTQYF	16	TRBD2	.	TRBV4-1	TRBJ2-3
TGTGCCAGCAAGCGCACAGGGTTAGGCCAAGAGACCCAGTACTTC	CASKRTGLGQETQYF	15	.	.	TRBV28	TRBJ2-5
TGTGCCAGCAGCAACGGACAGCGCGACCTAAACACCGGGGAGCTGTTTTTT	CASSNGQRDLNTGELFF	17	.	.	TRBV28	TRBJ2-2
TGCGCCAGCAGTGAAGCCGGGACAGAGTCCTACGAGCAGTACTTC	CASSEAGTESYEQYF	15	TRBD1	.	TRBV5-1	TRBJ2-7
TGTGCCAGCAGCCCTGGACGGGCAGAGACCCAGTACTTC	CASSPGRAETQYF	13	.	.	TRBV5-6	TRBJ2-5
TGTGCCTGGGGGACATCCGTGGCTGAAGCTTTCTTT	CAWGTSVAEAFF	12	.	.	TRBV30	TRBJ1-1
TGCAGCGTTTCAGCCGACACTGAAGCTTTCTTT	CSVSADTEAFF	11	.	.	TRBV29-1	TRBJ1-1
TGTGCCTGGACTTCAACAGGCGCGGAGACCCAGTACTTC	CAWTSTGAETQYF	13	.	few	TRBV30	TRBJ2-5
TGCAGCGTTGACTTGGACAGTTCTGAAGCTTTCTTT	CSVDLDSSEAFF	12	.	few	TRBV29-1	TRBJ1-1
TGCGCCAGCAGTCAATCGGCAGGACGCACTGGTGGCACAGATACGCAGTATTTT	CASSQSAGRTGGTDTQYF	18	.	.	TRBV23-1	TRBJ2-3
TGTGCCAGCAGTTTCACAGGGTCCTCCTACGAGCAGTACTTC	CASSFTGSSYEQYF	14	.	once	TRBV27	TRBJ2-7